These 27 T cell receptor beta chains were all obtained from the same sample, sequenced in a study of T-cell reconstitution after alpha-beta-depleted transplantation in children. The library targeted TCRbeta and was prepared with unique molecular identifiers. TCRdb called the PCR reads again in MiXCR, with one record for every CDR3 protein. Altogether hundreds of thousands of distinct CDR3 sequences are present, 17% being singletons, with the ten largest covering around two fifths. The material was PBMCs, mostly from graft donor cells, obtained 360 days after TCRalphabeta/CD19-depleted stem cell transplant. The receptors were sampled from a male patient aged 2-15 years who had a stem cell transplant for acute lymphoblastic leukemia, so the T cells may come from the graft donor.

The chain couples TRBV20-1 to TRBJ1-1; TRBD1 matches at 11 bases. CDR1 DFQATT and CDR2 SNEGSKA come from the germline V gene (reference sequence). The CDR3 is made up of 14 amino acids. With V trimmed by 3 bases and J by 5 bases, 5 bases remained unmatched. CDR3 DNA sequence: TGCAGTGCTAGGCGGGACAGGGGGAGGACTGAAGCTTTCTTT. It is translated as CSARRDRGRTEAFF.

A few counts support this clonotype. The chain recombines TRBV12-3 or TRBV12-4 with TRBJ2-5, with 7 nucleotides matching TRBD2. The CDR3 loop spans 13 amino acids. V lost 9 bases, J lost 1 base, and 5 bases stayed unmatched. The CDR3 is CASRGEGQETQYF. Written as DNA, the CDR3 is TGTGCCAGTCGGGGGGAGGGCCAAGAGACCCAGTACTTC.

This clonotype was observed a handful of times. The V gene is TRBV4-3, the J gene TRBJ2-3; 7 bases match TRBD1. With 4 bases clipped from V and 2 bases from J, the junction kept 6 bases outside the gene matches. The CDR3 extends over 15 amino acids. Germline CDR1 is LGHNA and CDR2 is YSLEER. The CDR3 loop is CASSRIGGPTDTQYF. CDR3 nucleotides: TGCGCCAGCAGCCGAATAGGGGGCCCCACAGATACGCAGTATTTT.

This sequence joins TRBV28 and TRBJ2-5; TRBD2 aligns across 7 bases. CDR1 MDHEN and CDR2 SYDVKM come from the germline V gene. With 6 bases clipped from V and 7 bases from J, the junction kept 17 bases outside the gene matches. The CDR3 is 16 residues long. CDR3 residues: CASSTTSGASGGTQYF. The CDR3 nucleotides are TGTGCCAGCAGCACCACGAGCGGGGCGTCGGGGGGGACCCAGTACTTC.

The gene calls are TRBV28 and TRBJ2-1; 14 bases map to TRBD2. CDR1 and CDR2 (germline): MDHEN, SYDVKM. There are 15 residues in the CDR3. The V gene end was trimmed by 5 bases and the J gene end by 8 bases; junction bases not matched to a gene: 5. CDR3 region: CASSTGTSGRDEQFF. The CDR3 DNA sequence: TGTGCCAGCAGTACCGGGACTAGCGGGAGAGATGAGCAGTTCTTC.

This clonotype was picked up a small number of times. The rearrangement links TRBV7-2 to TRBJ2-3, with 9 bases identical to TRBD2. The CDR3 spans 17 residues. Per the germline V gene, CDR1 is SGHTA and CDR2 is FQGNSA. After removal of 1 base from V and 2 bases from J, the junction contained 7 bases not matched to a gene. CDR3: CASSLGVAGAATDTQYF. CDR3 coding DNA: TGTGCCAGCAGCTTAGGGGTAGCGGGGGCCGCCACAGATACGCAGTATTTT.

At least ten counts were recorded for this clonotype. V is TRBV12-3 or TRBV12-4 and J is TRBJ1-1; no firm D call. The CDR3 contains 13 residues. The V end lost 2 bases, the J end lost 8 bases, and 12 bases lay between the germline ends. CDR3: CASSLLLRPEAFF. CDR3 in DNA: TGTGCCAGCAGTTTATTGCTAAGGCCCGAAGCTTTCTTT.

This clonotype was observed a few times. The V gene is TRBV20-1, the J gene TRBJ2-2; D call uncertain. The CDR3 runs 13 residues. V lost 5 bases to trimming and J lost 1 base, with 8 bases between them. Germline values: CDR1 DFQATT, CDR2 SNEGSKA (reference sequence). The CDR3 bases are TGCAGTGCTCTTCCAGAGAACACCGGGGAGCTGTTTTTT. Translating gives CSALPENTGELFF.

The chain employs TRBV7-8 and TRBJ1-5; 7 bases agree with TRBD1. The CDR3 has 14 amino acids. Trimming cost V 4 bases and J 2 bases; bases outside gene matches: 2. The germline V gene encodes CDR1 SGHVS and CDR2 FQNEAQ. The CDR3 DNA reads TGTGCCAGCAGCTCCGGACAGGGCAATCAGCCCCAGCATTTT. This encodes CASSSGQGNQPQHF.

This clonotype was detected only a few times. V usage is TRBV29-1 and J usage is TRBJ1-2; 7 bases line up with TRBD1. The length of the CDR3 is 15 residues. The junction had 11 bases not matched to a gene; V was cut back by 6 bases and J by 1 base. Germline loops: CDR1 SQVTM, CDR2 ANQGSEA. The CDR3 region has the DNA TGCAGCGTCGTAATTGGGACAGATCTTAACTATGGCTACACCTTC. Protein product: CSVVIGTDLNYGYTF. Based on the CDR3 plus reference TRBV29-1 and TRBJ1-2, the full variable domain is SAVISQKPSRDICQRGTSLTIQCQVDSQVTMMFWYRQQPGQSLTLIATANQGSEATYESGFVIDKFPISRPNLTFSTLTVSNMSPEDSSIYLCSVVIGTDLNYGYTFGSGTRLTVV.

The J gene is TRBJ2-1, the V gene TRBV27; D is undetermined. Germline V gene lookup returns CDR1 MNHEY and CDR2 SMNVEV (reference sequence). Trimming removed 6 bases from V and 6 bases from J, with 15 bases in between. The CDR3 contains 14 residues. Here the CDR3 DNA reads TGTGCCAGCAGCACGGGTTTTGGTCCCAATGAGCAGTTCTTC. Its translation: CASSTGFGPNEQFF.

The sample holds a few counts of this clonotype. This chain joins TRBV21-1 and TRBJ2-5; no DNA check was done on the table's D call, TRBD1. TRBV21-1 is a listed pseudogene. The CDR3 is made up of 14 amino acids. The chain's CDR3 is CASSPGDTEETQYF. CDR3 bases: TGTGCCAGCAGCCCTGGGGACACGGAAGAGACCCAGTACTTC.

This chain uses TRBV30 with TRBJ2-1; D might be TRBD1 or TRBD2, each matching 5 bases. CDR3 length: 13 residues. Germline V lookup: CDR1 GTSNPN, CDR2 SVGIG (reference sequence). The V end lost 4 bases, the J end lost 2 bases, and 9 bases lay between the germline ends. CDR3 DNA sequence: TGTGCCTGGAAGGGGAGCACCTACAATGAGCAGTTCTTC. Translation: CAWKGSTYNEQFF.

The CDR3 protein is CASSLGDRSTNEKLFF. CDR3 bases: TGCGCCAGCAGCTTGGGTGACCGTTCAACTAATGAAAAACTGTTTTTT. The V and J genes are TRBV5-1 and TRBJ1-4; no firm D call. Between the trimmed V and J ends, which lost 0 bases and 0 bases, there was a span of 9 bases. The CDR3 has 16 residues. Germline V gene lookup returns CDR1 SGHRS and CDR2 YFSETQ.

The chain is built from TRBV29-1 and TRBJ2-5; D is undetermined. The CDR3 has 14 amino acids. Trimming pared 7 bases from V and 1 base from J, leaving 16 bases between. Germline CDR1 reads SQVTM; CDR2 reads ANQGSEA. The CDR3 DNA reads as TGCAGCGCACCAAAAGCCCATATCCAAGAGACCCAGTACTTC. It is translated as CSAPKAHIQETQYF.

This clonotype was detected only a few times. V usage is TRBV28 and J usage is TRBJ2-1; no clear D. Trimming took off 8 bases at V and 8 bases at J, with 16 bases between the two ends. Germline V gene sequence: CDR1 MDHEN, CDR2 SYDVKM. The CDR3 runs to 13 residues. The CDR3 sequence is CASRIVSYDEQFF. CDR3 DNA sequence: TGTGCCAGCCGGATAGTATCTTATGATGAGCAGTTCTTC.

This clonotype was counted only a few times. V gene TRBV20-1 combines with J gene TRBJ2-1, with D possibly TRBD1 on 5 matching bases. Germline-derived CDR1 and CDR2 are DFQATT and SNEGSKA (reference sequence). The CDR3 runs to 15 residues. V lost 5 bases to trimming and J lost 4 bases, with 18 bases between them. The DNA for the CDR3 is TGCAGTGCTCAAACGGGCAGGGTAGGATACAATGAGCAGTTCTTC. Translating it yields CSAQTGRVGYNEQFF.

CDR3 loop: CASARGAGDTEAFF. DNA for the CDR3: TGTGCTAGTGCTAGGGGTGCAGGGGACACTGAAGCTTTCTTT. This chain joins TRBV12-5 and TRBJ1-1; tentatively, D is TRBD1 (6 bases). CDR1 is LGHNT and CDR2 is FRNRAP in the germline V gene. CDR3 size: 14 residues. Trimming left V 7 bases short and J 3 bases short, with 15 bases between.

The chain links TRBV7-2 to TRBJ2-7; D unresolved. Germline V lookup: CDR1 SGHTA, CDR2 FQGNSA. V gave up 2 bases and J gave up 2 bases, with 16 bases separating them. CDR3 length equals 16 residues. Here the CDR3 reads CASSLWNSEHPYEQYF. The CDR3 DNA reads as TGTGCCAGCAGCTTATGGAACTCGGAGCACCCCTACGAGCAGTACTTC.

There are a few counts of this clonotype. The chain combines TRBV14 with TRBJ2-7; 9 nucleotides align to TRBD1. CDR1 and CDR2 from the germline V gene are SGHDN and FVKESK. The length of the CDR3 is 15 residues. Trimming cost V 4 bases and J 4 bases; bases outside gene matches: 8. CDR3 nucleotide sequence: TGTGCCAGCAGCCGCACAGGGGGCGGAACTTACGAGCAGTACTTC. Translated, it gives CASSRTGGGTYEQYF.

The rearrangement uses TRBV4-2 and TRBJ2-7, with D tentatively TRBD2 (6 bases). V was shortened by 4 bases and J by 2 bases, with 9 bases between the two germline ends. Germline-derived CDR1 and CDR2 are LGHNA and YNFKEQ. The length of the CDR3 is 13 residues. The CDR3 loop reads CASSPREAYEQYF. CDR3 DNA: TGTGCCAGCAGCCCGCGGGAAGCCTACGAGCAGTACTTC.

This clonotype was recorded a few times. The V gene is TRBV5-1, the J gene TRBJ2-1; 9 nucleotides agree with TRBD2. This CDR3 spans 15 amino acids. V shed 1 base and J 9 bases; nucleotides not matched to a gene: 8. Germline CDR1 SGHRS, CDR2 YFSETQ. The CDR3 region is CASSLSLAGNSEQFF. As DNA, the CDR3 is TGCGCCAGCAGCTTGTCCCTAGCGGGGAACAGTGAGCAGTTCTTC.

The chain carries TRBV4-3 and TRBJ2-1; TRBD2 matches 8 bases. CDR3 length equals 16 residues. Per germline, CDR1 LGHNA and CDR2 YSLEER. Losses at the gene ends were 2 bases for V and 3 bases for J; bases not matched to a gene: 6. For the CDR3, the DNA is TGCGCCAGCAGCCAAAAGCCAGCGGGGGACTACAATGAGCAGTTCTTC. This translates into CASSQKPAGDYNEQFF.

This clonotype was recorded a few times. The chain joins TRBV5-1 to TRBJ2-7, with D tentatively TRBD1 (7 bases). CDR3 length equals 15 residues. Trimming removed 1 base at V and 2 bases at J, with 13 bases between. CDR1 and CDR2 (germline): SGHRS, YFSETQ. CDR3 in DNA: TGCGCCAGCAGCTTGTGGCAGGGGGGAGCCTACGAGCAGTACTTC. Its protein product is CASSLWQGGAYEQYF.

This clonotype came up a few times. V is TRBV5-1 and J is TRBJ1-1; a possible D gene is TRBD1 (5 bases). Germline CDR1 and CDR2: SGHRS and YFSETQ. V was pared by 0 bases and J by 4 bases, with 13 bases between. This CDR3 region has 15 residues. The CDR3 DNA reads TGCGCCAGCAGCTTGGGGGGCAGGGTTGGCACTGAAGCTTTCTTT. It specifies CASSLGGRVGTEAFF. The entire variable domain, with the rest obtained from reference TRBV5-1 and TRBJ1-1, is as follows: KAGVTQTPRYLIKTRGQQVTLSCSPISGHRSVSWYQQTPGQGLQFLFEYFSETQRNKGNFPGRFSGRQFSNSRSEMNVSTLELGDSALYLCASSLGGRVGTEAFFGQGTRLTVV.

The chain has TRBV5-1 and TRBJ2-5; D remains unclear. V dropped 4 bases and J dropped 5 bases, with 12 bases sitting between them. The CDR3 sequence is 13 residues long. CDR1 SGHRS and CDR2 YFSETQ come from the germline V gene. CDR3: CASSPGALETQYF. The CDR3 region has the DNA TGCGCCAGCAGCCCCGGAGCCCTGGAGACCCAGTACTTC.

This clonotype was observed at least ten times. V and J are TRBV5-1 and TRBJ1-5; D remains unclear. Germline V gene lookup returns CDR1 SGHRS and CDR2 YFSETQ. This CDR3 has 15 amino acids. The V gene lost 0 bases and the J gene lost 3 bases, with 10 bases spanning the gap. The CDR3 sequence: CASSLAPVANQPQHF. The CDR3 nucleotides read TGCGCCAGCAGCTTGGCCCCAGTCGCCAATCAGCCCCAGCATTTT.